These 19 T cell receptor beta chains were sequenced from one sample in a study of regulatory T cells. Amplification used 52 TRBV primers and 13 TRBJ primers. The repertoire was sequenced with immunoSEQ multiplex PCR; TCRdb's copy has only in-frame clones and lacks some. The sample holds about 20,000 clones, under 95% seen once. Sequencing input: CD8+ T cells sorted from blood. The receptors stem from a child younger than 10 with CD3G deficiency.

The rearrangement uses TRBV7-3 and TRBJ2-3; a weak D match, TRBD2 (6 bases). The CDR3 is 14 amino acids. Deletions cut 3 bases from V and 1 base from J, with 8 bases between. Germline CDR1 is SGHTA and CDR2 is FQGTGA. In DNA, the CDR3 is TGTGCCAGCAGCTTGACTAGGGGCACAGATACGCAGTATTTT. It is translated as CASSLTRGTDTQYF.

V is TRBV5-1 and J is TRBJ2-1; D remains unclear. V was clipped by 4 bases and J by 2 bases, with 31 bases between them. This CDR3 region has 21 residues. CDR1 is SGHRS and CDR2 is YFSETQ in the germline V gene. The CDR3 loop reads CASSPTHKDSSKALPYNEQFF. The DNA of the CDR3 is TGCGCCAGCAGCCCGACCCACAAAGACTCCTCCAAAGCCCTACCCTACAATGAGCAGTTCTTC.

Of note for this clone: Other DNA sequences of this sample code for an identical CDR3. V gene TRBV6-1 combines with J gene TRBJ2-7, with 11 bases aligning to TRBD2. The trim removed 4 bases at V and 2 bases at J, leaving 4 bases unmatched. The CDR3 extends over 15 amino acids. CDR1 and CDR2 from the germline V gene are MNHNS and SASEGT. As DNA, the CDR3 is TGTGCCAGCAGTGTTTTGACTAGCGGGACCTACGAGCAGTACTTC. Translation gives CASSVLTSGTYEQYF.

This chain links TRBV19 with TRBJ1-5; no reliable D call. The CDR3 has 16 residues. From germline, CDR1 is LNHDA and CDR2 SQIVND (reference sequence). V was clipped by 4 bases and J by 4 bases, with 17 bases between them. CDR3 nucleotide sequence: TGTGCCAGTAGTAACTTAGGCTCCGGGCTAAATCAGCCCCAGCATTTT. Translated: CASSNLGSGLNQPQHF.

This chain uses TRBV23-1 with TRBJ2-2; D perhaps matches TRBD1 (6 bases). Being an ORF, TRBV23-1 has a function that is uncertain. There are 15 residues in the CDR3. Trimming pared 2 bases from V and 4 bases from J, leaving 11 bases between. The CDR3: CASSQEDSSTGELFF. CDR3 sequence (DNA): TGCGCCAGCAGTCAAGAGGACAGCTCCACCGGGGAGCTGTTTTTT.

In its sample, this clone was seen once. The CDR3 bases are TGCGCCAGCAGCCAAGAACCCTTCCGAGATGAGCAGTTCTTC. Residues: CASSQEPFRDEQFF. The V gene is TRBV4-1, the J gene TRBJ2-1; no clear D gene. Germline assignment: CDR1 MGHRA and CDR2 YSYEKL. The CDR3 totals 14 residues. V was trimmed by 0 bases and J by 8 bases, leaving 11 bases between them.

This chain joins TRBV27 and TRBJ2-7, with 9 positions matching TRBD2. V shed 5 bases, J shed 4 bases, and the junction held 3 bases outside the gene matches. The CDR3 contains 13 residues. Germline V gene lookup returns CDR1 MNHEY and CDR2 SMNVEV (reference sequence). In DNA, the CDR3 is TGTGCCAGCAGTCTAACTAGCGGGTACGAGCAGTACTTC. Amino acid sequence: CASSLTSGYEQYF.

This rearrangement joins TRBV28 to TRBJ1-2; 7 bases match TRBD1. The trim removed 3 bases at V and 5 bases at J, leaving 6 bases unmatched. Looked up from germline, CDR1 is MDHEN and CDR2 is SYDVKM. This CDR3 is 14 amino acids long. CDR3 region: CASSFGTATYGYTF. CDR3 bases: TGTGCCAGCAGTTTTGGGACAGCAACTTATGGCTACACCTTC.

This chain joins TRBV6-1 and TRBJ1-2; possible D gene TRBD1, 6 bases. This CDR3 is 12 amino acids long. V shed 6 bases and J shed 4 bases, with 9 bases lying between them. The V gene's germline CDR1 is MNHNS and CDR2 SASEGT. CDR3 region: CASSTGTYGYTF. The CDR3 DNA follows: TGTGCCAGCAGCACAGGGACCTATGGCTACACCTTC.

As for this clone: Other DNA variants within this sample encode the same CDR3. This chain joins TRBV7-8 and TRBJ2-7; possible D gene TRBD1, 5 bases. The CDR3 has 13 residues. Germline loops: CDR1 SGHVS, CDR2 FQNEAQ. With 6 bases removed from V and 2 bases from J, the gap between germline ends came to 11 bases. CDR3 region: CASSLSGTYEQYF. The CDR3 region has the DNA TGTGCCAGCAGTTTATCAGGGACCTACGAGCAGTACTTC.

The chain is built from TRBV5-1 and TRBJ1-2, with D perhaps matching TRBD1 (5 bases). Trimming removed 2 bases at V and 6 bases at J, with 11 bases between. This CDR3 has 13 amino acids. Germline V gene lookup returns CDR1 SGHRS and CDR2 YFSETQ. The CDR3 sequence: CASSLGAGNGYTF. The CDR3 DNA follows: TGCGCCAGCAGCTTAGGGGCAGGGAATGGCTACACCTTC. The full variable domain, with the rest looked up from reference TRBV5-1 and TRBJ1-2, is KAGVTQTPRYLIKTRGQQVTLSCSPISGHRSVSWYQQTPGQGLQFLFEYFSETQRNKGNFPGRFSGRQFSNSRSEMNVSTLELGDSALYLCASSLGAGNGYTFGSGTRLTVV.

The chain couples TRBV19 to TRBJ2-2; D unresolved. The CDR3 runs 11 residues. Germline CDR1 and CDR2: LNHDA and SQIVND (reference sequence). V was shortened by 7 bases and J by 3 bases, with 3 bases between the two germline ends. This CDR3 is CASKDTGELFF. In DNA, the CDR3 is TGTGCCAGTAAGGACACCGGGGAGCTGTTTTTT.

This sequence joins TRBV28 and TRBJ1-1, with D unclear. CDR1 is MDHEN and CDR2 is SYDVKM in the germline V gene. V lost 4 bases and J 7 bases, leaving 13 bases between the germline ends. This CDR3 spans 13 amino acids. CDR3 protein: CASSSPREIEAFF. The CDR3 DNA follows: TGTGCCAGCAGTTCCCCTCGGGAGATTGAAGCTTTCTTT.

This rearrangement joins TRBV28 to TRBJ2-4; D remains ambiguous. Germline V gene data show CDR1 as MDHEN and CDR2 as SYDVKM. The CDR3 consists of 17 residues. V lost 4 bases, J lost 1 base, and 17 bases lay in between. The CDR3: CASSSTTLFQAKNIQYF. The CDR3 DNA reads TGTGCCAGCAGTTCGACCACACTTTTTCAGGCCAAAAACATTCAGTACTTC.

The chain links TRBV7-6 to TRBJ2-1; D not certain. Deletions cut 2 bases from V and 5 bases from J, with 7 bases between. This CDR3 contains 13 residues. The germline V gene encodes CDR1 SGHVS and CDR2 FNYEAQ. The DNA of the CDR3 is TGTGCCAGCAGCTTAAACCTAGACAATGAGCAGTTCTTC. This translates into CASSLNLDNEQFF. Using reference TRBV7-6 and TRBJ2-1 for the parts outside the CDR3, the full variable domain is GAGVSQSPRYKVTKRGQDVALRCDPISGHVSLYWYRQALGQGPEFLTYFNYEAQQDKSGLPNDRFSAERPEGSISTLTIQRTEQRDSAMYRCASSLNLDNEQFFGPGTRLTVL.

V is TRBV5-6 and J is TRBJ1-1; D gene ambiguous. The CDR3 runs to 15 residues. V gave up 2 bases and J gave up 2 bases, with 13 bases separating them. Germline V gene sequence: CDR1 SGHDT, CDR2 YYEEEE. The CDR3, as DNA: TGTGCCAGCAGCTTCTTCAACAGCCTAAACACTGAAGCTTTCTTT. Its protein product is CASSFFNSLNTEAFF.

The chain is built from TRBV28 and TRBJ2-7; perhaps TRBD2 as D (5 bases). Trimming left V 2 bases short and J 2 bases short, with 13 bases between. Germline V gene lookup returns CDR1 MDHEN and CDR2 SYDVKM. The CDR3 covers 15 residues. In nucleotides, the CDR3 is TGTGCCAGCAGTTTACGAGGGATGCCCGCCTACGAGCAGTACTTC. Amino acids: CASSLRGMPAYEQYF.

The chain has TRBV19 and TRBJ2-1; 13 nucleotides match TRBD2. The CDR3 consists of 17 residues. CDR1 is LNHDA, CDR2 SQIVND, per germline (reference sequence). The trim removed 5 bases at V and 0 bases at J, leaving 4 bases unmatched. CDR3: CASSATSGRTSYNEQFF. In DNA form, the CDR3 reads TGTGCCAGTAGTGCGACTAGCGGGAGGACCTCCTACAATGAGCAGTTCTTC.

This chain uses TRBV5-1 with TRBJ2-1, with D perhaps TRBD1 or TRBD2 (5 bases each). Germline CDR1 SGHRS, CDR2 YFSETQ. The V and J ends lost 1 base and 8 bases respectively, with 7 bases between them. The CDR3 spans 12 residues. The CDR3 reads CASSLRGDEQFF. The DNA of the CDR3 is TGCGCCAGCAGCTTGCGAGGGGATGAGCAGTTCTTC.